Shown below are 28 T cell receptor beta chains from a single sample sequenced in a study of monozygotic twins with inflammatory bowel disease. TCRdb re-analyzed the 5' RACE reads; it lists each CDR3 protein once, without DNA. This repertoire includes under 150,000 distinct CDR3 sequences. Sequenced: blood. Receptors were obtained from a human donor with ulcerative colitis or Crohn's disease, or a healthy co-twin of an affected twin (not recorded which).

The rearrangement joins TRBV5-4 to TRBJ2-7; the TCRdb call, TRBD1, lacks DNA for checking. The V gene's germline CDR1 is SGHNT and CDR2 YYREEE (reference sequence). The CDR3 is made up of 14 amino acids. The CDR3 region is CASSLKQGAGEQYF.

This rearrangement joins TRBV6-2 or TRBV6-3 to TRBJ2-1; the D call from TCRdb, TRBD1, cannot be confirmed without DNA. This CDR3 has 18 residues. Germline lookup yields CDR1 MNHEY and CDR2 SVGEGT. CDR3 loop: CASRAPSGGPVFDNEQFF.

The chain combines TRBV11-1 with TRBJ2-7; TCRdb picks TRBD1, but there is no DNA to check that call. Germline V lookup: CDR1 SGHAT, CDR2 FQDESV (reference sequence). This CDR3 comprises 13 residues. CDR3 amino acids: CASSYDRGGEQYF.

V usage is TRBV6-2 or TRBV6-3 and J usage is TRBJ1-6; the TCRdb call, TRBD1, lacks DNA for checking. Germline V CDR1 and CDR2: MNHEY, SVGEGT. The CDR3 extends over 17 amino acids. CDR3 region: CASRPTGGRGHGSPLHF.

The chain is built from TRBV5-1 and TRBJ1-1; TCRdb picks TRBD1, but there is no DNA to check that call. CDR1 and CDR2 (germline): SGHRS, YFSETQ. The CDR3 runs to 14 residues. This chain's CDR3 is CASSLMVRTREAFF.

This rearrangement joins TRBV7-9 to TRBJ2-5. Germline values: CDR1 SEHNR, CDR2 FQNEAQ (reference sequence). This CDR3 has 12 residues. CDR3 residues: CASSSTGETQYF.

The rearrangement links TRBV7-8 to TRBJ1-2; TCRdb lists TRBD1, though no DNA is available to test this call. Germline loops: CDR1 SGHVS, CDR2 FQNEAQ. This CDR3 region has 15 residues. The CDR3 region is CASSSNGQVLYGYTF.

The V gene is TRBV5-6, the J gene TRBJ2-2. This CDR3 comprises 15 residues. Germline V gene lookup returns CDR1 SGHDT and CDR2 YYEEEE. This CDR3 reads CASSLAVKTTGELFF.

This chain links TRBV5-1 with TRBJ2-7; TCRdb reports TRBD2, a call that lacks DNA to check it against. The CDR3 runs to 15 residues. Germline lookup yields CDR1 SGHRS and CDR2 YFSETQ. The CDR3 region is CASRGRDFFSGEQYF.

This CDR3 reads CASSVGGGRGSYEQYF. The rearrangement uses TRBV9 and TRBJ2-7; TCRdb proposes TRBD1, but this gene call is untestable without DNA. Germline lookup yields CDR1 SGDLS and CDR2 YYNGEE. The CDR3 runs to 16 residues.

The genes are TRBV7-2 and TRBJ1-3. CDR1 and CDR2 from the germline V gene are SGHTA and FQGNSA. The length of the CDR3 is 16 residues. This chain's CDR3 is CASSLGAGTSGNTIYF.

The genes are TRBV19 and TRBJ1-4; no DNA is available, so the TRBD1 call from TCRdb remains unchecked. Germline V CDR1 and CDR2: LNHDA, SQIVND (reference sequence). CDR3 size: 16 residues. This CDR3 is CASSRMQTGGTKKLFF.

The chain combines TRBV7-8 with TRBJ2-5; TCRdb's D call of TRBD1 is untestable without DNA. The CDR3 extends over 14 amino acids. Germline V gives CDR1 SGHVS, CDR2 FQNEAQ. This chain's CDR3 is CASSDRVLQETQYF. Full variable domain (rest looked up from reference TRBV7-8 and TRBJ2-5): GAGVSQSPRYKVAKRGQDVALRCDPISGHVSLFWYQQALGQGPEFLTYFQNEAQLDKSGLPSDRFFAERPEGSVSTLKIQRTQQEDSAVYLCASSDRVLQETQYFGPGTRLLVL.

V gene TRBV29-1 combines with J gene TRBJ2-6. The germline gives CDR1 SQVTM, CDR2 ANQGSEA. The CDR3 runs to 12 residues. This chain's CDR3 is CSVDPGANVLTF.

This chain joins TRBV4-2 and TRBJ1-2; absent DNA, TCRdb's TRBD1 call cannot be checked. The V gene's germline CDR1 is LGHNA and CDR2 YNFKEQ. The CDR3 is 16 amino acids. CDR3 region: CASSQDRYGGRDGYTF.

V gene TRBV7-9 combines with J gene TRBJ1-1; checking the TCRdb D call of TRBD1 is not possible without DNA. The CDR3 covers 15 residues. The V gene's germline CDR1 is SEHNR and CDR2 FQNEAQ (reference sequence). This CDR3 reads CASSQPGRSNTEAFF.

The chain employs TRBV7-8 and TRBJ2-7; as DNA is missing, the TRBD1 call by TCRdb cannot be tested. There are 14 residues in the CDR3. Germline V gene sequence: CDR1 SGHVS, CDR2 FQNEAQ. CDR3 sequence: CASMKQGVSYEQYF.

J is TRBJ2-7 and V is TRBV7-8; TCRdb selects TRBD1, and the lack of DNA leaves this call unchecked. This CDR3 region has 17 residues. Germline V gives CDR1 SGHVS, CDR2 FQNEAQ. The CDR3 is CASSLLRVSPHFYEQYF.

The chain employs TRBV24-1 and TRBJ2-5; TCRdb calls TRBD1, which cannot be checked without DNA. CDR1 and CDR2 from the germline V gene are KGHDR and SFDVKD. There are 15 residues in the CDR3. This CDR3 is CATSDWKDRPETQYF.

V usage is TRBV10-3 and J usage is TRBJ2-3. The CDR3 covers 15 residues. Germline V gene sequence: CDR1 ENHRY, CDR2 SYGVKD. The chain's CDR3 is CAISEVVRSTDTQYF.

This chain joins TRBV28 and TRBJ2-7; TCRdb outputs TRBD1, but without DNA this stays unchecked. The V gene's germline CDR1 is MDHEN and CDR2 SYDVKM. The CDR3 covers 14 residues. CDR3 loop: CASRPGEHHYEQYF.

The genes are TRBV20-1 and TRBJ2-5; TCRdb designates TRBD2, a call that cannot be tested without DNA. CDR1 and CDR2 from the germline V gene are DFQATT and SNEGSKA (reference sequence). The CDR3 sequence is 12 residues long. The CDR3 region is CSTEGWGETQYF.

This chain uses TRBV20-1 with TRBJ2-7; there is no DNA to check the TCRdb D call of TRBD2. CDR3 length: 12 residues. In germline, CDR1 is DFQATT, CDR2 SNEGSKA (reference sequence). CDR3 sequence: CSAGGGLYEQYF.

The chain is built from TRBV20-1 and TRBJ2-5; lacking DNA, the TRBD1 call made by TCRdb goes unchecked. The CDR3 covers 14 residues. Germline V gives CDR1 DFQATT, CDR2 SNEGSKA (reference sequence). CDR3 residues: CSARDLTGAETQYF.

The chain carries TRBV5-4 and TRBJ2-7; the TCRdb call, TRBD2, lacks DNA for checking. This CDR3 is built from 14 residues. Germline CDR1 reads SGHNT; CDR2 reads YYREEE (reference sequence). The CDR3 region is CASSSAGRTYEQYF.

This chain links TRBV7-2 with TRBJ1-5; no DNA is available, so the TRBD1 call from TCRdb remains unchecked. The CDR3 spans 15 residues. CDR1 is SGHTA and CDR2 is FQGNSA in the germline V gene. The CDR3 sequence is CASSSPGGRGQPQHF.

The genes are TRBV5-1 and TRBJ2-5; with no DNA, the TCRdb D assignment of TRBD1 cannot be verified. The CDR3 loop spans 15 amino acids. From germline, CDR1 is SGHRS and CDR2 YFSETQ. The chain's CDR3 is CASSIGQGTGETQYF. Complete variable domain (other parts from reference TRBV5-1 and TRBJ2-5): KAGVTQTPRYLIKTRGQQVTLSCSPISGHRSVSWYQQTPGQGLQFLFEYFSETQRNKGNFPGRFSGRQFSNSRSEMNVSTLELGDSALYLCASSIGQGTGETQYFGPGTRLLVL.

The chain combines TRBV5-1 with TRBJ2-5. The CDR3 extends over 14 amino acids. CDR1 is SGHRS, CDR2 YFSETQ, per germline. CDR3 protein: CASSLNGIQETQYF. Filled out from reference TRBV5-1 and TRBJ2-5, the complete variable domain reads KAGVTQTPRYLIKTRGQQVTLSCSPISGHRSVSWYQQTPGQGLQFLFEYFSETQRNKGNFPGRFSGRQFSNSRSEMNVSTLELGDSALYLCASSLNGIQETQYFGPGTRLLVL.